This paragraph reports one TCR beta chain. This clonotype has a handful of counts. Its cognate antigen has yet to be identified. Per-base qualities were not stored, and no clone one base away is much larger. TCR alpha and beta CDR3 regions were amplified with the iRepertoire nested amplicon-rescue multiplex PCR (arm-PCR) platform from RNA. One-step reverse transcription and amplification used roughly 100-450 ng of tissue mRNA or PBMC total RNA as input. Following bead purification, Illumina adapters were added through a secondary multiplex PCR, and the libraries were then gel-purified between 200 and 400 bp. Libraries carried internal 6-nucleotide barcodes used for demultiplexing. Libraries were sequenced on an Illumina MiSeq with 2x220 or 2x250 nucleotide paired-end reads. Regarding the original processing steps: FLASH 1.2.11 was used to merge paired reads, and BWA-MEM then aligned the reads to the GRCh37 human genome before TRA and TRB reads were extracted. For V and J assignment, an IMGT-derived reference of cassette sequences and CDR3 motifs that included pseudogenes was used. Reads were translated in three frames, and productive CDR3s were defined as those with a C...FGXG motif and no stop codons. A clonotype was defined as a unique combination of a V-J cassette pair and a CDR3 amino acid sequence. Filtering of reads was based on Hamming distance, with the threshold set by the sequence error rate of each sample in mapped regions. The public reads were run again by TCRdb, first through fastp at Q25 and then through MiXCR, and only productive beta chains were kept. CDR3 protein duplicates are merged, each entry listing the most common genes and DNA. The V and J calls follow TCRdb's processing rather than the paper's. The sample profile shows around 390,000 distinct CDR3 sequences; approximately 42% of them were found once. About 11% of the sample belongs to the ten largest clones.

Immediately after resection, surgical brain or tumor specimens were cryofrozen in liquid nitrogen, with peripheral blood cells collected concurrently. Sequences SGDLS (CDR1) and YYNGEE (CDR2) are obtained from the germline V gene. V is clipped by 3 bases and J by 3 bases, and the sequence between their germline boundaries is 12 bases long. Inclusive of the bounding cysteine and phenylalanine, the CDR3 is 14 residues long. Just the 42-base CDR3 DNA is kept, in frame starting at base 1. The data were taken from a study of glioma-infiltrating T cells (dated by TCRdb to the mid-2010s). Study-level background: Low-grade gliomas were represented by WHO grade II oligodendrogliomas or astrocytomas, and glioblastomas were represented by WHO grade IV tumors that were sampled at initial rather than recurrent diagnosis. Dexamethasone was administered to glioma patients for six or fewer days before surgery. For blood libraries, the target was about 4- to 11-fold sequencing coverage of some 1 million peripheral T cells. Sequencing of TCR alpha- and beta-chain repertoires was performed on glioma tissue, on non-neoplastic brain tissue, and on matched peripheral blood mononuclear cells. To measure how far tissue and blood T-cell populations diverged, each tissue-infiltrating repertoire was compared against the peripheral blood repertoire of the same patient. The paired cohort was made up of three low-grade glioma patients, about 8 primary glioblastoma patients and three non-glioma patients who contributed non-neoplastic brain tissue. Study-level results and caveats: VJ-independent divergence between tissue and blood was found to be below expectation in non-neoplastic patients but above expectation in all gliomas, particularly low-grade gliomas. Only a very small number of CDR3 sequences turned up in both tissue and blood, a result put down to high CDR3 diversity combined with limited sampling. Group comparisons rested on small numbers: three non-neoplastic, three low-grade glioma and 7 or 8 glioblastoma patients. Patients with low tissue-blood divergence were marked by a signature set of shared blood CDR3 motifs, and that set was depleted in highly divergent patients.

The sequence was collected from a human donor with low-grade glioma or glioblastoma, undergoing nonglioma brain surgery, or in good health (not recorded which). The V and J genes are TRBV9 and TRBJ1-2; perhaps TRBD1 is the D gene, with 6 bases matching. The sequenced sample was glioma tissue, nonneoplastic brain tissue, or PBMCs (not recorded which). The encoded CDR3 is CASSGQDSDYGYTF. The DNA sequence reads TGTGCCAGCAGCGGACAGGACAGCGACTATGGCTACACCTTC.